The 2 T cell receptor beta chains reported below all come from one sample, sequenced in a study of CD8 T cells in Susac syndrome. cDNA came from approximately 0.5 to 1 ug RNA primed by random hexamers. TCRdb recomputed calls from the immunoSEQ multiplex PCR reads with MiXCR, one row per CDR3 protein. The sample lists 130,000 or so distinct CDR3 sequences, roughly 94% occurring once. Sequencing was carried out using CD4+ T cells from PBMCs. Source of these receptors: a human donor in good health.

The chain carries TRBV5-6 and TRBJ2-2; 8 nucleotides align to TRBD2. The CDR3 loop spans 15 amino acids. V shed 6 bases, J shed 4 bases, and the junction held 8 bases outside the gene matches. The germline V gene encodes CDR1 SGHDT and CDR2 YYEEEE. CDR3 amino acids: CASNLAGKPTGELFF. As DNA, the CDR3 is TGTGCCAGCAACCTAGCGGGCAAACCCACCGGGGAGCTGTTTTTT.

The chain carries TRBV5-1 and TRBJ2-1; D is unclear. V lost 0 bases and J 0 bases, leaving 10 bases between the germline ends. The CDR3 contains 16 residues. Germline V gene lookup returns CDR1 SGHRS and CDR2 YFSETQ. The CDR3: CASSLEDRSSYNEQFF. The CDR3 bases are TGCGCCAGCAGCTTGGAAGATCGTAGCTCCTACAATGAGCAGTTCTTC.